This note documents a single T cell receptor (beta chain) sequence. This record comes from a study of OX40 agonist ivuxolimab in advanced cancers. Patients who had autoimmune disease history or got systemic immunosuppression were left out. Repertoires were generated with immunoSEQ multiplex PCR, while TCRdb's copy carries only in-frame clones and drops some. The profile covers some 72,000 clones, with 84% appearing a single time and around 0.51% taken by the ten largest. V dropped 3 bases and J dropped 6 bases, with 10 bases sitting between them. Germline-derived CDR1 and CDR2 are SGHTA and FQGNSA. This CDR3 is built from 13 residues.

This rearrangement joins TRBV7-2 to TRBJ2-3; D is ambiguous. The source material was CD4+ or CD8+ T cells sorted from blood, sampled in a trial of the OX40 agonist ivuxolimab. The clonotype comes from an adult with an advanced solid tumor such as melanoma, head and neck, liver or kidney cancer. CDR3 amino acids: CASSLRQADTQYF. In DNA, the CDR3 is TGTGCCAGCAGCTTGAGGCAGGCGGATACGCAGTATTTT.